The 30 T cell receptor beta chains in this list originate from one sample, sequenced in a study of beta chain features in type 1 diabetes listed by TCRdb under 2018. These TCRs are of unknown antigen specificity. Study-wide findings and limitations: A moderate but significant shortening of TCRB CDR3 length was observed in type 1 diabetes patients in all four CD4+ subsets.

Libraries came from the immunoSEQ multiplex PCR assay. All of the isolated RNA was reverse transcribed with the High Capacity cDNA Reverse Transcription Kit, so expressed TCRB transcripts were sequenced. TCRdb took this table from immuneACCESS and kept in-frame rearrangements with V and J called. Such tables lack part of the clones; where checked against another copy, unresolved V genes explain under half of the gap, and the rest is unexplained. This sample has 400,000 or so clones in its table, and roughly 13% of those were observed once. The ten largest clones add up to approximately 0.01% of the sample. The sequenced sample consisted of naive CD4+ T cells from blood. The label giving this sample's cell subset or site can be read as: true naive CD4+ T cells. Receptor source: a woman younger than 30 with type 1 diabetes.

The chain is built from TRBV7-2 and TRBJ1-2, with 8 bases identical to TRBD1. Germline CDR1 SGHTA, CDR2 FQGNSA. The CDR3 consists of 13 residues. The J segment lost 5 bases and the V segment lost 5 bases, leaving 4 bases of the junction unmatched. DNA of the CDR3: TGTGCCAGCAGCCCGGACAGGGAATATGGCTACACCTTC. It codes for CASSPDREYGYTF.

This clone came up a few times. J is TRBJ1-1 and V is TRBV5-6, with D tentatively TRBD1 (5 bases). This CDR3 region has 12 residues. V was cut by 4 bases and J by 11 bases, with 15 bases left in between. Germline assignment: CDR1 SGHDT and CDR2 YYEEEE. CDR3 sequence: CASSPWEGWAFF. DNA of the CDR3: TGTGCCAGCAGCCCTTGGGAGGGGTGGGCTTTCTTT.

The CDR3 coding sequence is TGTGCCAGCAGCCAAATGTGGACTAGCGGTAACAATGAGCAGTTCTTC. This codes for CASSQMWTSGNNEQFF. This chain joins TRBV25-1 and TRBJ2-1; 10 bases line up with TRBD2. Germline V lookup: CDR1 MGHDK, CDR2 SYGVNS. The V segment lost 6 bases and the J segment 5 bases; nucleotides outside the gene matches: 10. The CDR3 has 16 amino acids.

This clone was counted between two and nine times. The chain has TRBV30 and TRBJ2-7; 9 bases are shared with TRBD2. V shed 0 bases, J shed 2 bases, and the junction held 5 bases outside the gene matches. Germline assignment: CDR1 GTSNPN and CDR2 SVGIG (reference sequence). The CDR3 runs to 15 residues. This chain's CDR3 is CAWSVGSSGTYEQYF. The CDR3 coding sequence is TGTGCCTGGAGTGTAGGGTCTAGCGGGACCTACGAGCAGTACTTC.

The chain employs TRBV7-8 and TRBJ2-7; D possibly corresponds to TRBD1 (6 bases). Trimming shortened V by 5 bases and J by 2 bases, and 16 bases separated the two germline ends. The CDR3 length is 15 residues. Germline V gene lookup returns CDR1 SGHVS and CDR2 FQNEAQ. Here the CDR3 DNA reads TGTGCCAGCAGCACGGACAGAATCCGAGCCTACGAGCAGTACTTC. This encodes CASSTDRIRAYEQYF.

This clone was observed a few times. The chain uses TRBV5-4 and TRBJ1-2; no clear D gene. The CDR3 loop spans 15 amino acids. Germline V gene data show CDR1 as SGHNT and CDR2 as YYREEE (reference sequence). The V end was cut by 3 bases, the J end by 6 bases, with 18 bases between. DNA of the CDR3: TGTGCCAGCAGCTCCCCTGACGGGTCTAAGGATGGCTACACCTTC. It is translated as CASSSPDGSKDGYTF.

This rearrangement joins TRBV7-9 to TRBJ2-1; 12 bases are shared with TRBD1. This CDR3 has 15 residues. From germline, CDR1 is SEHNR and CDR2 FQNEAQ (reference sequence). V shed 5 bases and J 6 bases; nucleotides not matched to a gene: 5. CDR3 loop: CASSEGQGAFNEQFF. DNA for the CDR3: TGTGCCAGCAGCGAGGGACAGGGGGCGTTCAATGAGCAGTTCTTC. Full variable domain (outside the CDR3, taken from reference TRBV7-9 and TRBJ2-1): DTGVSQNPRHKITKRGQNVTFRCDPISEHNRLYWYRQTLGQGPEFLTYFQNEAQLEKSRLLSDRFSAERPKGSFSTLEIQRTEQGDSAMYLCASSEGQGAFNEQFFGPGTRLTVL.

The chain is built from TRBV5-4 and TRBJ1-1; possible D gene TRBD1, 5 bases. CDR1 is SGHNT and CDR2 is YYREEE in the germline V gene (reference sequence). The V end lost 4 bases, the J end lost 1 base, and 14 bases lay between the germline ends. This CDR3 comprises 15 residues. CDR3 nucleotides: TGTGCCAGCAGCGTCCTCGGGGGAGGGAACACTGAAGCTTTCTTT. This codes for CASSVLGGGNTEAFF.

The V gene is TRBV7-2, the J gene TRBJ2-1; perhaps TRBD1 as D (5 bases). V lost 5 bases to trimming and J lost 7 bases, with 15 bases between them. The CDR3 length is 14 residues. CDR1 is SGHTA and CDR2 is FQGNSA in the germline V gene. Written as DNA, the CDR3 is TGTGCCAGCAGCCCGAAACCGCAGGGAAATGAGCAGTTCTTC. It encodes CASSPKPQGNEQFF.

For the CDR3, the DNA is TGTGCCAGTAGGTCCACGGCGGGCAATCAGCCCCAGCATTTT. Amino acid sequence: CASRSTAGNQPQHF. The gene calls are TRBV19 and TRBJ1-5; D gene uncertain. Trimming removed 6 bases at V and 2 bases at J, with 11 bases between. The CDR3 runs 14 residues. Germline assignment: CDR1 LNHDA and CDR2 SQIVND (reference sequence).

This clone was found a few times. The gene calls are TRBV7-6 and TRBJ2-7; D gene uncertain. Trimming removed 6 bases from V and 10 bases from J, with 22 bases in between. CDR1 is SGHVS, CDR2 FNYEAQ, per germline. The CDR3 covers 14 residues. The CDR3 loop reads CASRSGSSPAPQYF. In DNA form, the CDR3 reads TGTGCCAGCAGGTCCGGGTCCTCCCCTGCTCCTCAGTACTTC. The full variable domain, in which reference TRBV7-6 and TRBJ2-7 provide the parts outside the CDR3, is GAGVSQSPRYKVTKRGQDVALRCDPISGHVSLYWYRQALGQGPEFLTYFNYEAQQDKSGLPNDRFSAERPEGSISTLTIQRTEQRDSAMYRCASRSGSSPAPQYFGPGTRLTVT.

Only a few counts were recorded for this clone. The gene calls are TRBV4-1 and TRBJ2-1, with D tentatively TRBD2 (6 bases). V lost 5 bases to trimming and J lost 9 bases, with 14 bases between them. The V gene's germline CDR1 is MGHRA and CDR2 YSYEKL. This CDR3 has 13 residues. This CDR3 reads CASSAPAGSEQFF. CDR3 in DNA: TGCGCCAGCAGCGCCCCGGCGGGGTCTGAGCAGTTCTTC.

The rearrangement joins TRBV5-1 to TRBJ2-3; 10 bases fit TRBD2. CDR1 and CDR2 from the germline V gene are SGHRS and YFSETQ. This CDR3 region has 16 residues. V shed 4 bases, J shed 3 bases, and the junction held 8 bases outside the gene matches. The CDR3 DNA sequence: TGCGCCAGCAGCCAAACGCTAGCGGGGGATACAGATACGCAGTATTTT. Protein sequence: CASSQTLAGDTDTQYF.

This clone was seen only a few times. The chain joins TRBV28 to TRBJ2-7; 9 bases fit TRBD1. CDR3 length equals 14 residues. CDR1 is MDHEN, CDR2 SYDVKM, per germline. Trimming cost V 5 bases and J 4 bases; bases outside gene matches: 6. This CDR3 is CASSLDRGWYEQYF. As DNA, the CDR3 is TGTGCCAGCAGTCTCGACAGGGGGTGGTACGAGCAGTACTTC.

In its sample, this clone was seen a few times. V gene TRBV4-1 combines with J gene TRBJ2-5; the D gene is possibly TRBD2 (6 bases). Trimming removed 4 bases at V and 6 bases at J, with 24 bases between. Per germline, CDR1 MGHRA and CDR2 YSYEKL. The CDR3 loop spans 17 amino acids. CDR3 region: CASSPRTGEYVSQTQYF. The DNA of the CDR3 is TGCGCCAGCAGCCCACGCACGGGGGAATACGTCTCTCAGACCCAGTACTTC.

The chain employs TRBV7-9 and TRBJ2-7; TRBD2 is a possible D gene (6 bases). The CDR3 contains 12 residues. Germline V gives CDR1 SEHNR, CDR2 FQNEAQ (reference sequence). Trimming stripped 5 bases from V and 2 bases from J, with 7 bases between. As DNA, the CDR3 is TGTGCCAGCAGCCGCGGGACCTACGAGCAGTACTTC. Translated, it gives CASSRGTYEQYF.

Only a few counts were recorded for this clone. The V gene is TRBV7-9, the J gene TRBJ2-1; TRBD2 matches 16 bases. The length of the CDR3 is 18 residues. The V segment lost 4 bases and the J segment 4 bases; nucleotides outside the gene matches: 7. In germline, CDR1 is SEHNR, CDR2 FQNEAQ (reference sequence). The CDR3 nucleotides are TGTGCCAGCAGCTCCTCGGGACTAGCGGGAGGGCCGTACAATGAGCAGTTCTTC. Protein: CASSSSGLAGGPYNEQFF.

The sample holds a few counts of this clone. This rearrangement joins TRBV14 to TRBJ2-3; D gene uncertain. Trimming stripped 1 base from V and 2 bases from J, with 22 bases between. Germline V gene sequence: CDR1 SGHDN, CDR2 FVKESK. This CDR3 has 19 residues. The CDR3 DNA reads TGTGCCAGCAGCCAAGGATCGGGTATAGGTTGGCCGTACACAGATACGCAGTATTTT. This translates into CASSQGSGIGWPYTDTQYF.

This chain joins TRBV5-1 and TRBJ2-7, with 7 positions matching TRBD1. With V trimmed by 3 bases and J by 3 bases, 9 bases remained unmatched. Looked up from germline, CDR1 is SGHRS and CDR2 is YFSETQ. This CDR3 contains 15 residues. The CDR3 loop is CASSSSTGTVYEQYF. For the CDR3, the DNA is TGCGCCAGCAGCTCGTCGACAGGGACAGTCTACGAGCAGTACTTC.

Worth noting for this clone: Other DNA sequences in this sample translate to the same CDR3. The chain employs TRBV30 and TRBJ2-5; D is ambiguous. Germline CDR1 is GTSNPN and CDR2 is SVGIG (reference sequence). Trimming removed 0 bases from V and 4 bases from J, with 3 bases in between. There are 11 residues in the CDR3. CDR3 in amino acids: CAWSVRETQYF. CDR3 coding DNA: TGTGCCTGGAGTGTGAGAGAGACCCAGTACTTC.

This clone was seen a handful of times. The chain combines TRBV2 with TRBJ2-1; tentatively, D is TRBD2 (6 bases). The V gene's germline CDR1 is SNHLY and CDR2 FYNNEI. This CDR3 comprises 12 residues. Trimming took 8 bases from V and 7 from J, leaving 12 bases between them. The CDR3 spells CASGRRENEQFF. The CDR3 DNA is TGTGCCAGCGGGAGGCGCGAAAATGAGCAGTTCTTC.

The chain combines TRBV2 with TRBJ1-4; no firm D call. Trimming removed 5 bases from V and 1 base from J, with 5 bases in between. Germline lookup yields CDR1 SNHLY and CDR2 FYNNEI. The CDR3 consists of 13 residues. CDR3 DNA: TGTGCCAGCAGTCAAATAACTAATGAAAAACTGTTTTTT. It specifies CASSQITNEKLFF.

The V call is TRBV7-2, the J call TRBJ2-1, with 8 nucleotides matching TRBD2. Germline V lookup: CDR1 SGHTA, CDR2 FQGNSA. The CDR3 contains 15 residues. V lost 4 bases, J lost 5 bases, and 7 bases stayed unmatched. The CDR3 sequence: CASSWGGGQNNEQFF. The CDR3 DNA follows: TGTGCCAGCAGCTGGGGCGGGGGGCAAAACAATGAGCAGTTCTTC.

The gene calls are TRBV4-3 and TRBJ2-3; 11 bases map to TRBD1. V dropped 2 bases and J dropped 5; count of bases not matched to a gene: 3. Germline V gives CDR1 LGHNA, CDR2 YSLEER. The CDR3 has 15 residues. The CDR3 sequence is CASSQTGTGGDTQYF. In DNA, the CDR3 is TGCGCCAGCAGCCAAACGGGGACAGGGGGAGATACGCAGTATTTT.

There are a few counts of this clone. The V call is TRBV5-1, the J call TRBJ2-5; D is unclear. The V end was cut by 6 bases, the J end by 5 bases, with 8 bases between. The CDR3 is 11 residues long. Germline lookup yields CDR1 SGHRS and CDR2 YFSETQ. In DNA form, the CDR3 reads TGCGCCAGCACCACCGAGGAGACCCAGTACTTC. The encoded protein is CASTTEETQYF.

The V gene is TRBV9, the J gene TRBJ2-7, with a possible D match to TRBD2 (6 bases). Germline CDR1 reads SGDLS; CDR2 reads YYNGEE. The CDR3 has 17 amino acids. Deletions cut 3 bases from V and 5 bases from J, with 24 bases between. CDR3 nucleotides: TGTGCCAGCAGCGCTGGAGGGACTGTAGGTGGTAGCGACGAGCAGTACTTC. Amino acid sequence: CASSAGGTVGGSDEQYF.

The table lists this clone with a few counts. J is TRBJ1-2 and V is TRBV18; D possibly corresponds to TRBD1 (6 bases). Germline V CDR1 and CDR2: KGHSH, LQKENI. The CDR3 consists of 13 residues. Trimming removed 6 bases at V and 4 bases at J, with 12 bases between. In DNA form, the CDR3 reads TGTGCCAGCTCCGAGGGGGACATCTATGGCTACACCTTC. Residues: CASSEGDIYGYTF.

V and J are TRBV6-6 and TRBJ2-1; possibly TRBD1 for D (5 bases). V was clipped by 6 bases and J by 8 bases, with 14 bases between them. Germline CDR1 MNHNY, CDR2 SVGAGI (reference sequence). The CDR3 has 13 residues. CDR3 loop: CASSPTGSHEQFF. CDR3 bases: TGTGCCAGCAGCCCTACAGGTAGCCATGAGCAGTTCTTC.

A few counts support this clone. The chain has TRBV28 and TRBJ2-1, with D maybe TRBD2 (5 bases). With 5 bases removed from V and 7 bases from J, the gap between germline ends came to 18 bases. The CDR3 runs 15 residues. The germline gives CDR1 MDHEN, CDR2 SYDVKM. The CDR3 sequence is CASSLYLAARNEQFF. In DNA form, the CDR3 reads TGTGCCAGCAGTCTGTATCTAGCAGCTAGGAATGAGCAGTTCTTC.

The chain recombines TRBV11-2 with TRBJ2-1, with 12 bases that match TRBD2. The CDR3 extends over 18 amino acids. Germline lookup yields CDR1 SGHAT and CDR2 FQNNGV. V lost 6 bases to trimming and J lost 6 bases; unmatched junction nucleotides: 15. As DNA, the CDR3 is TGTGCCAGCAGTCCTCTTCTAGCGGGGGGGCCGATCACCAATGAGCAGTTCTTC. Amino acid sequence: CASSPLLAGGPITNEQFF.